Below are 3 T cell receptor beta chains sequenced from a single sample in a study of T cell changes during pregnancy in multiple sclerosis. The table came from immunoSEQ multiplex PCR; TCRdb's copy has only in-frame clones and leaves some out. The repertoire holds roughly 84,000 clones, with over 85% as singletons. Material: peripheral blood, obtained in the third trimester of pregnancy. These receptors were obtained from a female donor in good health, enrolled as a control in a pregnancy study.

The genes are TRBV4-1 and TRBJ2-7; D may be TRBD1 (5 bases). From germline, CDR1 is MGHRA and CDR2 YSYEKL. The CDR3 extends over 15 amino acids. Trimming removed 0 bases from V and 2 bases from J, with 11 bases in between. The CDR3 reads CASSQDSGAAYEQYF. CDR3 nucleotides: TGCGCCAGCAGCCAAGATTCTGGGGCCGCCTACGAGCAGTACTTC.

The table lists this clone with a few counts. This chain connects TRBV30 to TRBJ1-1; no reliable D call. The CDR3 is 13 amino acids. Germline lookup yields CDR1 GTSNPN and CDR2 SVGIG (reference sequence). V shed 0 bases and J shed 1 base, with 6 bases lying between them. CDR3 nucleotide sequence: TGTGCCTGGAGTGTTCGAGAGAACACTGAAGCTTTCTTT. As protein: CAWSVRENTEAFF.

This clone was observed once. V gene TRBV11-2 combines with J gene TRBJ2-7; 8 nucleotides line up with TRBD1. The V gene's germline CDR1 is SGHAT and CDR2 FQNNGV. Trimming cost V 4 bases and J 1 base; bases outside gene matches: 9. The CDR3 extends over 16 amino acids. The CDR3 nucleotides read TGTGCCAGCAGCTCGGTATACAGGGGGAGGTCCTACGAGCAGTACTTC. This codes for CASSSVYRGRSYEQYF.